These 26 T cell receptor beta chains came from one sample sequenced in a study of T-cell reconstitution after alpha-beta-depleted transplantation in children. A TCRbeta library incorporating unique molecular identifiers was prepared. TCRdb processed the PCR reads anew with MiXCR; each CDR3 protein has one entry. Among about 980,000 distinct CDR3 sequences listed, around 30% were seen once. Sequenced material: PBMCs, mostly from graft donor cells, taken 360 days after TCRalphabeta/CD19-depleted stem cell transplant. The receptors stem from a boy in the first two years of life who had a stem cell transplant for SCID, so the T cells may come from the graft donor.

The chain combines TRBV5-1 with TRBJ2-1; 7 positions agree with TRBD1. The CDR3 totals 20 residues. V lost 4 bases, J lost 7 bases, and 26 bases stayed unmatched. From germline, CDR1 is SGHRS and CDR2 YFSETQ. CDR3 loop: CASSRLDRVGSSQRGNEQFF. The CDR3 DNA is TGCGCCAGCAGCCGACTCGACAGGGTAGGCTCATCGCAAAGGGGTAATGAGCAGTTCTTC. The complete variable domain, with remaining parts taken from reference TRBV5-1 and TRBJ2-1, reads KAGVTQTPRYLIKTRGQQVTLSCSPISGHRSVSWYQQTPGQGLQFLFEYFSETQRNKGNFPGRFSGRQFSNSRSEMNVSTLELGDSALYLCASSRLDRVGSSQRGNEQFFGPGTRLTVL.

This clonotype was recorded a few times. The rearrangement uses TRBV12-3 or TRBV12-4 and TRBJ2-3; D possibly corresponds to TRBD2 (6 bases). The CDR3 has 15 residues. V was pared by 5 bases and J by 8 bases, with 20 bases between. In DNA, the CDR3 is TGTGCCAGCAGTCCCCGGTTGGCGGGGATTCCTACGCAGTATTTT. This encodes CASSPRLAGIPTQYF.

The chain recombines TRBV18 with TRBJ2-3, with 7 nucleotides matching TRBD1. CDR1 and CDR2 from the germline V gene are KGHSH and LQKENI. The CDR3 is 15 amino acids. The ends lost 1 base at V and 1 base at J; junction bases unmatched: 2. The CDR3 bases are TGTGCCAGCTCACCACAGGGGGCGGGCACAGATACGCAGTATTTT. It yields the protein CASSPQGAGTDTQYF.

This clonotype was counted between two and nine times. The chain employs TRBV29-1 and TRBJ2-1; 12 bases line up with TRBD2. This CDR3 has 15 residues. Unmatched junction bases numbered 8, after V lost 6 bases and J lost 5 bases. Germline V gene data show CDR1 as SQVTM and CDR2 as ANQGSEA. The CDR3 here is CSVARLAGANNEQFF. CDR3 nucleotide sequence: TGCAGCGTGGCGAGACTAGCGGGGGCAAACAATGAGCAGTTCTTC.

This chain uses TRBV5-6 with TRBJ2-1; TRBD1 agrees at 8 bases. V gave up 6 bases and J gave up 3 bases; unmatched junction bases: 5. Looked up from germline, CDR1 is SGHDT and CDR2 is YYEEEE. This CDR3 spans 14 amino acids. The CDR3 DNA reads TGTGCCAGCATCAGGACAGGGAACTACAATGAGCAGTTCTTC. Translation gives CASIRTGNYNEQFF.

This chain joins TRBV2 and TRBJ2-1; no clear D gene. The germline CDR1 and CDR2 sequences are SNHLY and FYNNEI. The V and J ends lost 8 bases and 0 bases respectively, with 14 bases between them. This CDR3 contains 15 residues. The CDR3 nucleotides read TGTGCCAGCGTAGGATTTTTGGGCTCCTACAATGAGCAGTTCTTC. It yields the protein CASVGFLGSYNEQFF.

This clonotype was picked up many times. The CDR3 DNA follows: TGCGCCAGCAGCTTGGCCCTAGCGGGGTCTCTCACCGGGGAGCTGTTTTTT. Residues: CASSLALAGSLTGELFF. J is TRBJ2-2 and V is TRBV5-1; 9 bases agree with TRBD2. Trimming cost V 0 bases and J 4 bases; bases outside gene matches: 7. Germline values: CDR1 SGHRS, CDR2 YFSETQ. The CDR3 extends over 17 amino acids.

This clonotype has more than one count but fewer than ten. The CDR3 loop reads CASSQVWGTYNTGELFF. The CDR3 DNA reads as TGCGCCAGCAGCCAAGTGTGGGGGACATACAACACCGGGGAGCTGTTTTTT. The V and J genes are TRBV4-3 and TRBJ2-2, with TRBD1 as a possible D gene (6 bases). Trimming shortened V by 1 base and J by 2 bases, and 14 bases separated the two germline ends. Germline V gene sequence: CDR1 LGHNA, CDR2 YSLEER. There are 17 residues in the CDR3.

The rearrangement links TRBV7-9 to TRBJ2-3; unclear D gene. CDR3 length: 15 amino acids. The germline V gene encodes CDR1 SEHNR and CDR2 FQNEAQ (reference sequence). The V end lost 5 bases, the J end lost 0 bases, and 12 bases lay between the germline ends. CDR3 in DNA: TGTGCCAGCAGCCCGTACTGGTCTAGCACAGATACGCAGTATTTT. Its translation is CASSPYWSSTDTQYF.

This clonotype was seen only a few times. The chain is built from TRBV2 and TRBJ2-7, with 11 bases matching TRBD2. V was clipped by 2 bases and J by 6 bases; unmatched bases: 3. Germline V CDR1 and CDR2: SNHLY, FYNNEI. CDR3 length equals 14 residues. The DNA for the CDR3 is TGTGCCAGCAGTGAATGGCTAGCGGGGGGCGAGCAGTACTTC. This gives the protein CASSEWLAGGEQYF.

The genes are TRBV7-9 and TRBJ2-5; 9 nucleotides match TRBD1. V shed 4 bases and J 5 bases; nucleotides not matched to a gene: 8. Germline CDR1 SEHNR, CDR2 FQNEAQ (reference sequence). CDR3 length: 15 amino acids. The CDR3 DNA reads TGTGCCAGCAGCTCCCACAGGGGGCCGGCGGAGACCCAGTACTTC. Translation: CASSSHRGPAETQYF. Variable domain in full (rest from reference TRBV7-9 and TRBJ2-5): DTGVSQNPRHKITKRGQNVTFRCDPISEHNRLYWYRQTLGQGPEFLTYFQNEAQLEKSRLLSDRFSAERPKGSFSTLEIQRTEQGDSAMYLCASSSHRGPAETQYFGPGTRLLVL.

The chain links TRBV6-1 to TRBJ1-6; D is possibly TRBD1 (6 bases). Trimming pared 5 bases from V and 14 bases from J, leaving 34 bases between. Germline V CDR1 and CDR2: MNHNS, SASEGT. The CDR3 spans 19 residues. DNA of the CDR3: TGTGCCAGCAGTCGTGGCGGGGGGCGCGATGGCAGGATTAGTCGTGCCCTCCACTTT. Its protein product is CASSRGGGRDGRISRALHF.

There are a few counts of this clonotype. The chain carries TRBV12-3 or TRBV12-4 and TRBJ2-7, with D perhaps assigned TRBD1 or TRBD2 (6 bases each). The CDR3 length is 12 residues. V gave up 3 bases and J gave up 6 bases, with 9 bases separating them. Written as DNA, the CDR3 is TGTGCCAGCAGTTTGTGGGGGGCCGAGCAGTACTTC. The encoded protein is CASSLWGAEQYF.

This chain uses TRBV20-1 with TRBJ2-1; TRBD2 might be the D (5 bases). This CDR3 has 16 amino acids. Deletions cut 0 bases from V and 2 bases from J, with 14 bases between. Per the germline V gene, CDR1 is DFQATT and CDR2 is SNEGSKA (reference sequence). In nucleotides, the CDR3 is TGCAGTGCTAGAGACCAGCGGAGCCTAACCTACAATGAGCAGTTCTTC. Protein: CSARDQRSLTYNEQFF.

This clonotype has a handful of counts. The chain couples TRBV7-2 to TRBJ2-7, with TRBD2 identical over 8 bases. The V and J ends lost 1 base and 7 bases, in that order; junction bases with no gene match: 12. The CDR3 runs 16 residues. Germline V lookup: CDR1 SGHTA, CDR2 FQGNSA. CDR3 sequence (DNA): TGTGCCAGCAGCTTAGGTAGCGGGGCTGGCTTAGGGGAGCAGTACTTC. This gives the protein CASSLGSGAGLGEQYF.

The sample holds many counts of this clonotype. The chain couples TRBV29-1 to TRBJ1-1; no clear D gene. Germline values: CDR1 SQVTM, CDR2 ANQGSEA. This CDR3 spans 15 amino acids. Trimming took off 3 bases at V and 0 bases at J, with 14 bases between the two ends. CDR3 in amino acids: CSVELQPLMNTEAFF. The CDR3, as DNA: TGCAGCGTTGAGCTACAGCCCCTCATGAACACTGAAGCTTTCTTT. Full variable domain (rest looked up from reference TRBV29-1 and TRBJ1-1): SAVISQKPSRDICQRGTSLTIQCQVDSQVTMMFWYRQQPGQSLTLIATANQGSEATYESGFVIDKFPISRPNLTFSTLTVSNMSPEDSSIYLCSVELQPLMNTEAFFGQGTRLTVV.

The rearrangement joins TRBV7-8 to TRBJ1-5, with 12 bases that match TRBD1. V was pared by 2 bases and J by 7 bases, with 6 bases of the junction left unmatched. This CDR3 is built from 16 residues. The V gene's germline CDR1 is SGHVS and CDR2 FQNEAQ. Here the CDR3 DNA reads TGTGCCAGCAGCTTATGGGGACAGGGGGCGAACCAGCCCCAGCATTTT. Protein: CASSLWGQGANQPQHF.

In its sample, this clonotype was seen once. The V gene is TRBV12-5, the J gene TRBJ2-7; TRBD1 matches 7 bases. J gave up 2 bases and V 6 bases, and 4 bases lay outside the gene matches. The CDR3 is 13 residues long. The germline V gene encodes CDR1 LGHNT and CDR2 FRNRAP. The CDR3 here is CASGPGQAYEQYF. The DNA of the CDR3 is TGTGCTAGTGGCCCTGGACAGGCCTACGAGCAGTACTTC.

The chain is built from TRBV27 and TRBJ2-1; 8 nucleotides align to TRBD2. The CDR3 runs to 17 residues. CDR1 is MNHEY, CDR2 SMNVEV, per germline (reference sequence). V shed 3 bases, J shed 6 bases, and the junction held 13 bases outside the gene matches. The CDR3 DNA is TGTGCCAGCAGTTTGTATACCTTAGCGGGGCGCCCCAATGAGCAGTTCTTC. Protein sequence: CASSLYTLAGRPNEQFF.

Only a few counts were recorded for this clonotype. The CDR3 coding sequence is TGTGCCAGCAGTCGAGCGGGGGGGCCGGCAAACATTCAGTACTTC. It is translated as CASSRAGGPANIQYF. The chain is built from TRBV6-1 and TRBJ2-4, with 10 positions matching TRBD2. J gave up 6 bases and V 5 bases, and 7 bases lay outside the gene matches. This CDR3 spans 15 amino acids. Germline CDR1 and CDR2: MNHNS and SASEGT.

This clonotype has just a few counts. The J gene is TRBJ2-1, the V gene TRBV20-1; 7 bases are shared with TRBD1. With 6 bases clipped from V and 0 bases from J, the junction kept 8 bases outside the gene matches. The V gene's germline CDR1 is DFQATT and CDR2 SNEGSKA (reference sequence). This CDR3 comprises 15 residues. The CDR3 here is CSANDKGASYNEQFF. CDR3 coding DNA: TGCAGTGCCAATGACAAGGGGGCCTCCTACAATGAGCAGTTCTTC.

This clonotype was recorded once. The rearrangement joins TRBV7-8 to TRBJ1-4, with D uncertain. CDR1 is SGHVS, CDR2 FQNEAQ, per germline. V was clipped by 2 bases and J by 3 bases, with 16 bases between them. The CDR3 runs 17 residues. The CDR3: CASSLSRIGSPNEKLFF. CDR3 coding DNA: TGTGCCAGCAGCTTATCGCGCATTGGGTCGCCTAATGAAAAACTGTTTTTT. The whole variable domain, remainder taken from reference TRBV7-8 and TRBJ1-4, is GAGVSQSPRYKVAKRGQDVALRCDPISGHVSLFWYQQALGQGPEFLTYFQNEAQLDKSGLPSDRFFAERPEGSVSTLKIQRTQQEDSAVYLCASSLSRIGSPNEKLFFGSGTQLSVL.

This clonotype was observed a handful of times. The chain uses TRBV11-1 and TRBJ2-7; 8 bases line up with TRBD2. CDR3 length: 17 amino acids. J was trimmed by 3 bases and V by 0 bases; bases with no gene match: 10. In germline, CDR1 is SGHAT, CDR2 FQDESV (reference sequence). This chain's CDR3 is CASSLAVGTSQDYEQYF. As DNA, the CDR3 is TGTGCCAGCAGCTTAGCGGTTGGGACTAGTCAAGACTACGAGCAGTACTTC.

This clonotype appeared a few times. The rearrangement links TRBV12-3 or TRBV12-4 to TRBJ2-3, with D possibly TRBD2 on 5 matching bases. The V and J ends lost 5 bases and 0 bases respectively, with 9 bases between them. The CDR3 contains 14 residues. The CDR3 loop reads CASSEGLSTDTQYF. CDR3 coding DNA: TGTGCCAGCAGTGAGGGTCTTAGCACAGATACGCAGTATTTT.

This clonotype was counted a few times. The rearrangement joins TRBV6-2 or TRBV6-3 to TRBJ1-6; tentative D call: TRBD1 (6 bases). CDR3 length: 13 amino acids. CDR1 and CDR2 from the germline V gene are MNHEY and SVGEGT. With 7 bases removed from V and 11 bases from J, the gap between germline ends came to 15 bases. CDR3 in DNA: TGTGCCAGCACCAAACAGGGATGGGCACCCCTCCACTTT. Translated, it gives CASTKQGWAPLHF.

This clonotype was recorded at least ten times. J is TRBJ2-1 and V is TRBV10-3; D uncertain. V lost 5 bases and J 6 bases, leaving 5 bases between the germline ends. CDR1 and CDR2 (germline): ENHRY, SYGVKD. CDR3 length: 11 amino acids. CDR3 in DNA: TGTGCCATCAGTCCGGGCAATGAGCAGTTCTTC. Translated: CAISPGNEQFF.